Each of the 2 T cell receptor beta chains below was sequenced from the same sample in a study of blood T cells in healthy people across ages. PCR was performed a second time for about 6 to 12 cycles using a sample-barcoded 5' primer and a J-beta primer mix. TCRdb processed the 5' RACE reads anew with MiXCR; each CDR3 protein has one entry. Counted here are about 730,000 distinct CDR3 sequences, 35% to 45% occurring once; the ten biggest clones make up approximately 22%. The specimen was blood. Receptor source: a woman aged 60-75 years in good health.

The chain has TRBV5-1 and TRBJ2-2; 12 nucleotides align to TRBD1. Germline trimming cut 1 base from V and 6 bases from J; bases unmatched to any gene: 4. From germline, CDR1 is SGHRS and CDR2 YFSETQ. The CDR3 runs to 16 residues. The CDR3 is CASSLPGQGASGELFF. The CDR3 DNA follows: TGCGCCAGCAGCTTGCCGGGACAGGGGGCTTCCGGGGAGCTGTTTTTT.

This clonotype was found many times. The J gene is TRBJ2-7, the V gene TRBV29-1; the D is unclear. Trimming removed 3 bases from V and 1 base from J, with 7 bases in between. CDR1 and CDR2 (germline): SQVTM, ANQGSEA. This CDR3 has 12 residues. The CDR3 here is CSVDKGSYEQYF. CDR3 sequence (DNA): TGCAGCGTTGATAAGGGTTCCTACGAGCAGTACTTC.